Listed below are T cell receptor beta chains from one sample, sequenced in a study of T cells after yellow fever vaccination. TCRdb independently ran MiXCR on the 5' RACE reads; one entry per CDR3 protein. The table includes about 500,000 distinct CDR3 sequences, about a sixth detected once. The material was PBMCs, obtained about 5 days after the first yellow fever vaccination. The receptors here all came from a man aged 18 to 30 who received the YFV17D yellow fever vaccine. Each CDR3 is given with its conserved first and last residue. The D gene is left open where the match is weak. Clone sizes are given selectively: once, few, many, or a class where the clone is expanded.

V gene	J gene	D gene	clone size	CDR3 DNA	CDR3 protein
TRBV4-3	TRBJ1-2	TRBD1	-	TGCGCCAGCAGCCCTGGGACAGGGATACAGAACTATGGCTACACCTTC	CASSPGTGIQNYGYTF
TRBV5-1	TRBJ2-5	-	few	TGCGCCAGCAGCTTGGGTAGTCAGGACAAAGAGACCCAGTACTTC	CASSLGSQDKETQYF
TRBV5-4	TRBJ1-1	TRBD1	few	TGTGCCAGCAGTATATCCGGGACAGGGTTGACTGAAGCTTTCTTT	CASSISGTGLTEAFF
TRBV6-2/TRBV6-3	TRBJ1-1	-	few	TGTGCCAGCAGTTACCCCGGGCACGACACTGAAGCTTTCTTT	CASSYPGHDTEAFF
TRBV5-1	TRBJ2-1	-	few	TGCGCCAGCAGCTTGACAGGGATCGACAATGAGCAGTTCTTC	CASSLTGIDNEQFF
TRBV9	TRBJ2-1	-	few	TGTGCCAGCAGCGTAAACGGGGGCGCCTACAATGAGCAGTTCTTC	CASSVNGGAYNEQFF
TRBV25-1	TRBJ1-4	TRBD1	few	TGTGCCAGCAGTGACTACAGGGGTTCTAATGAAAAACTGTTTTTT	CASSDYRGSNEKLFF
TRBV7-2	TRBJ2-7	TRBD1	-	TGTGCCAGCAGCTGGGACCCGGGACAGGGGACCTACGAGCAGTACTTC	CASSWDPGQGTYEQYF
TRBV12-3/TRBV12-4	TRBJ2-3	TRBD1	few	TGTGCCAGCAGACACAGGGGGCTTTTCACAGATACGCAGTATTTT	CASRHRGLFTDTQYF
TRBV12-3/TRBV12-4	TRBJ2-1	-	many	TGTGCCAGCAGTTTAAGTGTCCTTGGCAATGAGCAGTTCTTC	CASSLSVLGNEQFF
TRBV9	TRBJ2-1	TRBD2	few	TGTGCCAGCAGCGACTCGGCTAGCGGGTACAATGAGCAGTTCTTC	CASSDSASGYNEQFF
TRBV7-9	TRBJ2-3	TRBD2	few	TGTGCCAGCAGCTGGCTAGCGGGGGGAATCACAGATACGCAGTATTTT	CASSWLAGGITDTQYF
TRBV12-3/TRBV12-4	TRBJ1-1	-	-	TGTGGCAGCACTTTGACGGCGAACACTGAAGCTTTCTTT	CGSTLTANTEAFF